One sample yielded the 6 T cell receptor beta chains listed below, sequenced in a study of blood T cell repertoires in COVID-19. Some clones are missing from TCRdb's copy, which holds only in-frame ones; the method was immunoSEQ multiplex PCR. Of about 160,000 clones in the sample, 87% were seen once. Sequencing was done on a sample of peripheral blood. All receptors come from a man older than 75 with acute or convalescent COVID-19.

The V and J genes are TRBV7-8 and TRBJ1-2, with 7 bases that match TRBD1. The CDR3 length is 15 residues. Trimming at V came to 1 base and at J to 5 bases, leaving 7 bases not matched to a gene. Germline lookup yields CDR1 SGHVS and CDR2 FQNEAQ. The CDR3 loop reads CASSLDATGRYGYTF. The CDR3 DNA reads as TGTGCCAGCAGCTTAGATGCGACAGGGAGATATGGCTACACCTTC.

This chain uses TRBV29-1 with TRBJ2-1; maybe TRBD1 (6 bases). The CDR3 is 12 residues long. CDR1 and CDR2 from the germline V gene are SQVTM and ANQGSEA. The V end lost 5 bases, the J end lost 10 bases, and 15 bases lay between the germline ends. This chain's CDR3 is CSVRRGFGEQFF. DNA of the CDR3: TGCAGCGTTCGCAGGGGCTTCGGGGAGCAGTTCTTC.

This chain links TRBV3-1 (or the pseudogene TRBV3-2) with TRBJ1-6, with 9 positions matching TRBD1. Germline CDR1 and CDR2: LGHDT and YNNKEL (reference sequence). V gave up 4 bases and J gave up 4 bases; unmatched junction bases: 2. The CDR3 contains 15 residues. CDR3 residues: CASSRGQGYNSPLHF. The CDR3 DNA follows: TGTGCCAGCAGCCGGGGACAGGGATATAATTCACCCCTCCACTTT.

The genes are TRBV2 and TRBJ2-1; 12 nucleotides agree with TRBD2. Germline V gene sequence: CDR1 SNHLY, CDR2 FYNNEI. The ends lost 6 bases at V and 6 bases at J; junction bases unmatched: 6. This CDR3 comprises 15 residues. The CDR3 DNA reads TGTGCCAGCAGCCTGGGACTAGCGGGTATCAATGAGCAGTTCTTC. This encodes CASSLGLAGINEQFF.

CDR3 protein: CASSLDVAGGSTDTQYF. The CDR3, as DNA: TGTGCCAGCAGCTTGGATGTCGCGGGAGGGAGCACAGATACGCAGTATTTT. The chain combines TRBV5-4 with TRBJ2-3; 9 nucleotides line up with TRBD2. CDR1 and CDR2 (germline): SGHNT, YYREEE (reference sequence). V was clipped by 0 bases and J by 0 bases; unmatched bases: 5. This CDR3 region has 17 residues.

The J gene is TRBJ2-1, the V gene TRBV7-2, with 8 bases that match TRBD2. The CDR3 has 14 amino acids. Germline loops: CDR1 SGHTA, CDR2 FQGNSA. Trimming at V came to 5 bases and at J to 8 bases, leaving 8 bases not matched to a gene. The CDR3 bases are TGTGCCAGCAGCCCGCGGGGGGCCTGGTATGAGCAGTTCTTC. Residues: CASSPRGAWYEQFF.